This T cell receptor beta chain is drawn from a study of regulatory T cells in long-lasting Graves disease. V lost 11 bases and J lost 7; bases outside the gene matches: 11. This CDR3 region has 13 residues. The germline CDR1 and CDR2 sequences are MNHEY and SVGEGT. Time point in this sample: newly diagnosed GD, antithyroid drugs for less than 3 months. Following extraction of RNA from PBMCs, that RNA was used to make the TCR library. Nine milliliters of peripheral blood were taken and placed in EDTA tubes. Sequencing libraries for TCR beta were prepared with iRepertoire HTBI primers and Arm-PCR of CDR3 regions. TCRdb recomputed calls from the multiplex PCR reads with MiXCR, one row per CDR3 protein. The sample includes 350,000 to 550,000 distinct CDR3 sequences, less than 15% of them seen just once. The same specimen was also included in a second study, on T cells in Graves' hyperthyroidism and ophthalmopathy. That paper adds: Patients having uncontrolled infection, another autoimmune disease, pregnancy or lactation were not included. Diagnostic assessment was based on clinical symptoms, serum thyroxine and TRAb, thyroid ultrasound and orbital computed tomography. The HTBI primer set served for first-round RT-PCR of the TCR CDR3.

V usage is TRBV6-2 or TRBV6-3 and J usage is TRBJ2-3, with TRBD2 matching over 8 bases. The receptor was derived from a woman aged 45-60 years with Graves disease. The input for sequencing was peripheral blood mononuclear cells (PBMCs), taken at new diagnosis, from a patient treated with antithyroid drugs. CDR3 sequence: CASHGRASNTQYF. In DNA, the CDR3 is TGTGCCTCACACGGGAGGGCTTCGAATACGCAGTATTTT.